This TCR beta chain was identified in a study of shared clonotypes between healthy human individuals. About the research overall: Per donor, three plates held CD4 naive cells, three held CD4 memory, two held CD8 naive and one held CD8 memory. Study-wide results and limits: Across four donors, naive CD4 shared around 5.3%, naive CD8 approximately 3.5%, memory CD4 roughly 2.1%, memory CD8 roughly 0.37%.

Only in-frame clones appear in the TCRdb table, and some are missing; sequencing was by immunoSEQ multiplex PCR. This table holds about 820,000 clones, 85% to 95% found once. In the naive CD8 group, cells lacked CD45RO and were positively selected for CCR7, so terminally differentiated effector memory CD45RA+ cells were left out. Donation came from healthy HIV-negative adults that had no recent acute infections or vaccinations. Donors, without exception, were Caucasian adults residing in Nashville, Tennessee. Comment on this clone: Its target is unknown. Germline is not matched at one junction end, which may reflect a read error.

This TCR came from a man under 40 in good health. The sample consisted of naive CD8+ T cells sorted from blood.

Here the CDR3 DNA reads TGCGCCAGCAGATTGGAAGGGCAGGGAGACACTGAAGCTTTCTTT. It translates to CASRLEGQGDTEAFF. The chain links TRBV5-1 to TRBJ1-1; the D gene is possibly TRBD1 (5 bases). The germline V gene has CDR1 SGHRS and CDR2 YFSETQ. The CDR3 has 15 amino acids. Drawing the rest from reference TRBV5-1 and TRBJ1-1, the complete variable domain is KAGVTQTPRYLIKTRGQQVTLSCSPISGHRSVSWYQQTPGQGLQFLFEYFSETQRNKGNFPGRFSGRQFSNSRSEMNVSTLELGDSALYLCASRLEGQGDTEAFFGQGTRLTVV.